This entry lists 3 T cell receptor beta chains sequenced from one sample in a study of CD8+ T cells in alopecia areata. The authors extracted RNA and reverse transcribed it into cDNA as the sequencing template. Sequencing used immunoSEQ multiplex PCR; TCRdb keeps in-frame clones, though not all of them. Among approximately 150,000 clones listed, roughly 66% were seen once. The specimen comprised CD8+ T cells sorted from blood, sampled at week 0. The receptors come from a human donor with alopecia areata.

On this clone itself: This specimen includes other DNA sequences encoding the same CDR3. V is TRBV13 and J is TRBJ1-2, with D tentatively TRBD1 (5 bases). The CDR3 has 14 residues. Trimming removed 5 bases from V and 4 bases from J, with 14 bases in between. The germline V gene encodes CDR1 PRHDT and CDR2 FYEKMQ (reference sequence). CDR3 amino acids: CASSRGREIYGYTF. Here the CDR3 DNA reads TGTGCCAGCAGCCGGGGCAGGGAGATCTATGGCTACACCTTC.

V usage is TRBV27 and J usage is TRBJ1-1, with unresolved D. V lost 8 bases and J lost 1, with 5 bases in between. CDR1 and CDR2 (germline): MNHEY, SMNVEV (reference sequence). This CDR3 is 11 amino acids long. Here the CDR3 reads CASYRNTEAFF. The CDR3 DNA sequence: TGTGCCAGCTACCGGAACACTGAAGCTTTCTTT.

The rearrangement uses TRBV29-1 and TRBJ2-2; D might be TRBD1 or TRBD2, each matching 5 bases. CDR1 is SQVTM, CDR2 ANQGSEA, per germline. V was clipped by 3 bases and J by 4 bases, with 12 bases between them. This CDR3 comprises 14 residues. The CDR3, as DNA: TGCAGCGTTGACCGAGGGGACGGCACCGGGGAGCTGTTTTTT. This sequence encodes CSVDRGDGTGELFF.